One and the same sample provided the 23 T cell receptor beta chains below, sequenced in a study of early stage breast cancer tumors (dated by TCRdb to the late 2010s). To prepare the library, the immunoSEQ multiplex PCR assay was applied. The clones in this table, taken by TCRdb from immuneACCESS, are in-frame only. Not every clone is retained; where verified, under half of the shortfall comes from an unresolved V gene, and the cause of the rest is unknown. In all, the sample holds 5,000 to 6,500 clones, and just under 70% of those were seen once. The biggest ten clones account for about 13% of the sample. Sequenced sample: normal breast tissue next to the tumor. These receptors all come from a person between 55 and 69 years old with breast cancer.

The J gene is TRBJ1-1, the V gene TRBV7-2, with D possibly being TRBD1 (6 bases). The CDR3 runs to 15 residues. The V end lost 1 base, the J end lost 4 bases, and 13 bases lay between the germline ends. CDR1 SGHTA and CDR2 FQGNSA come from the germline V gene. CDR3 DNA sequence: TGTGCCAGCAGCTTAGATTGGGGGCTCAGCACTGAAGCTTTCTTT. Its translation: CASSLDWGLSTEAFF.

The CDR3 DNA is TGTGCCTCCTGCCCCTGGGCGAGCGGGAGAGCTTCGGGGGAGCTGTTTTTT. Translating it yields CASCPWASGRASGELFF. V gene TRBV19 combines with J gene TRBJ2-2; 8 bases fit TRBD2. The CDR3 extends over 17 amino acids. CDR1 is LNHDA, CDR2 SQIVND, per germline (reference sequence). The V and J ends lost 11 bases and 8 bases, in that order; junction bases with no gene match: 22.

The J gene is TRBJ2-4, the V gene TRBV5-1, with 12 bases that match TRBD1. The CDR3 loop spans 14 amino acids. With 3 bases clipped from V and 8 bases from J, the junction kept 3 bases outside the gene matches. CDR1 is SGHRS and CDR2 is YFSETQ in the germline V gene. In nucleotides, the CDR3 is TGCGCCAGCAGCTCCGGGACAGGGGGCGACATTCAGTACTTC. It specifies CASSSGTGGDIQYF. Variable domain in full (rest from reference TRBV5-1 and TRBJ2-4): KAGVTQTPRYLIKTRGQQVTLSCSPISGHRSVSWYQQTPGQGLQFLFEYFSETQRNKGNFPGRFSGRQFSNSRSEMNVSTLELGDSALYLCASSSGTGGDIQYFGAGTRLSVL.

The chain's CDR3 is CASSSTTGFYGYTF. CDR3 bases: TGTGCCAGCAGCTCCACTACAGGGTTCTATGGCTACACCTTC. This chain links TRBV7-2 with TRBJ1-2; possibly TRBD1 for D (6 bases). The CDR3 spans 14 residues. Trimming took off 4 bases at V and 4 bases at J, with 13 bases between the two ends. CDR1 is SGHTA, CDR2 FQGNSA, per germline.

The chain carries TRBV30 and TRBJ2-7, with a possible D match to TRBD2 (6 bases). This CDR3 region has 13 residues. Trimming removed 1 base from V and 5 bases from J, with 12 bases in between. Germline V gives CDR1 GTSNPN, CDR2 SVGIG (reference sequence). The CDR3 here is CAWSADGRHEQYF. CDR3 sequence (DNA): TGTGCCTGGAGTGCTGACGGGAGACACGAGCAGTACTTC.

The rearrangement links TRBV6-5 to TRBJ1-6; D unresolved. Germline CDR1 reads MNHEY; CDR2 reads SVGAGI. Trimming shortened V by 0 bases and J by 7 bases, and 10 bases separated the two germline ends. The length of the CDR3 is 15 residues. The CDR3 here is CASSYSTWSNSPLHF. The CDR3 region has the DNA TGTGCCAGCAGTTACTCGACGTGGTCAAATTCACCCCTCCACTTT.

This chain uses TRBV9 with TRBJ1-6; TRBD1 matches at 9 bases. The junction had 5 bases not matched to a gene; V was cut back by 3 bases and J by 10 bases. CDR3 length: 14 amino acids. The V gene's germline CDR1 is SGDLS and CDR2 YYNGEE. In nucleotides, the CDR3 is TGTGCCAGCAGCGGGGACACAGGGGGCTCACCCCTCCACTTT. Its translation: CASSGDTGGSPLHF.

This clone was picked up a small number of times. The genes are TRBV19 and TRBJ2-5, with TRBD1 matching 9 bases. The CDR3 spans 15 residues. Germline V gene sequence: CDR1 LNHDA, CDR2 SQIVND (reference sequence). The trim removed 1 base at V and 5 bases at J, leaving 5 bases unmatched. CDR3: CASSIVRGQGETQYF. CDR3 nucleotides: TGTGCCAGTAGTATAGTCCGAGGACAGGGGGAGACCCAGTACTTC.

The CDR3 is CASSGMTGSPYF. CDR3 nucleotide sequence: TGTGCCAGCAGCGGAATGACAGGGAGCCCCTACTTC. The chain uses TRBV2 and TRBJ2-7, with TRBD1 matching 7 bases. CDR1 and CDR2 (germline): SNHLY, FYNNEI. The junction had 12 bases not matched to a gene; V was cut back by 6 bases and J by 13 bases. The length of the CDR3 is 12 residues.

The chain is built from TRBV9 and TRBJ1-4; D unclear. Germline V CDR1 and CDR2: SGDLS, YYNGEE. Between the trimmed V and J ends, which lost 4 bases and 0 bases, there was a span of 10 bases. The CDR3 has 15 amino acids. CDR3: CASSPGPTTNEKLFF. The CDR3 nucleotides read TGTGCCAGCAGCCCCGGACCAACAACTAATGAAAAACTGTTTTTT.

This chain links TRBV5-1 with TRBJ2-3; D not certain. The CDR3 totals 14 residues. Germline loops: CDR1 SGHRS, CDR2 YFSETQ. Trimming removed 6 bases from V and 2 bases from J, with 13 bases in between. The CDR3: CASTLTGYTDTQYF. Written as DNA, the CDR3 is TGCGCCAGCACCCTGACTGGATACACAGATACGCAGTATTTT.

This clone was counted a single time. The CDR3 region has the DNA TGTGCCAGCAGCTCCTCACGAAAACCCCCTCTCGAGCAGTACTTC. It translates to CASSSSRKPPLEQYF. The genes are TRBV7-9 and TRBJ2-7; D unclear. CDR3 length: 15 residues. CDR1 and CDR2 (germline): SEHNR, FQNEAQ (reference sequence). V lost 4 bases and J lost 6, with 19 bases in between.

This chain joins TRBV28 and TRBJ2-7; D is perhaps TRBD2 (5 bases). The V gene lost 6 bases and the J gene lost 6 bases, with 15 bases spanning the gap. Germline assignment: CDR1 MDHEN and CDR2 SYDVKM. This CDR3 has 13 residues. This CDR3 reads CASSSVWRTEQYF. CDR3 nucleotides: TGTGCCAGCAGCTCCGTCTGGAGGACCGAGCAGTACTTC. Complete variable domain (other parts from reference TRBV28 and TRBJ2-7): DVKVTQSSRYLVKRTGEKVFLECVQDMDHENMFWYRQDPGLGLRLIYFSYDVKMKEKGDIPEGYSVSREKKERFSLILESASTNQTSMYLCASSSVWRTEQYFGPGTRLTVT.

This chain links TRBV19 with TRBJ2-5; D gene ambiguous. Germline CDR1 and CDR2: LNHDA and SQIVND (reference sequence). This CDR3 is built from 13 residues. Trimming stripped 6 bases from V and 3 bases from J, with 11 bases between. CDR3 nucleotide sequence: TGTGCCAGTAGACTATCGGAAAAAGAGACCCAGTACTTC. Protein sequence: CASRLSEKETQYF.

For the CDR3, the DNA is TGTGCCAGCAAACAGGGCGCCGCAACTAATGAAAAACTGTTTTTT. Protein: CASKQGAATNEKLFF. This chain links TRBV25-1 with TRBJ1-4, with D perhaps matching TRBD1 (6 bases). The CDR3 has 15 amino acids. V lost 7 bases, J lost 0 bases, and 12 bases lay in between. The germline V gene has CDR1 MGHDK and CDR2 SYGVNS.

In this sample, this clone is medium-sized. The chain employs TRBV5-8 and TRBJ2-7, with 12 positions matching TRBD2. Germline V gene lookup returns CDR1 SGHTS and CDR2 YDEGEE. CDR3 length: 15 amino acids. The V gene end was trimmed by 2 bases and the J gene end by 5 bases; junction bases not matched to a gene: 5. The CDR3 nucleotides read TGTGCCAGCAGCTTTCTAGCGGGAGGGTCCCACGAGCAGTACTTC. Translation: CASSFLAGGSHEQYF.

The rearrangement links TRBV6-1 to TRBJ1-5; 9 bases fit TRBD1. The germline gives CDR1 MNHNS, CDR2 SASEGT. The J segment lost 3 bases and the V segment lost 1 base, leaving 7 bases of the junction unmatched. CDR3 length: 17 amino acids. In DNA, the CDR3 is TGTGCCAGCAGTGAAGAGACAGGGGGGGTTTACAATCAGCCCCAGCATTTT. Amino acids: CASSEETGGVYNQPQHF.

This clone was seen once. This chain links TRBV28 with TRBJ2-3; D ambiguous. This CDR3 has 13 residues. The V gene lost 4 bases and the J gene lost 6 bases, with 11 bases spanning the gap. Germline V gene sequence: CDR1 MDHEN, CDR2 SYDVKM. The CDR3 loop is CASSSLALDTQYF. In DNA, the CDR3 is TGTGCCAGCAGTTCCCTTGCGTTGGATACGCAGTATTTT.

Written as DNA, the CDR3 is TGTGCCAGCAGCCGGGACAGGGAAATCTGGGAGCAGTACTTC. Its translation: CASSRDREIWEQYF. This sequence joins TRBV28 and TRBJ2-7, with TRBD1 matching 9 bases. The CDR3 length is 14 residues. Per the germline V gene, CDR1 is MDHEN and CDR2 is SYDVKM. Losses at the gene ends were 6 bases for V and 7 bases for J; bases not matched to a gene: 10. The whole variable domain, remainder taken from reference TRBV28 and TRBJ2-7, is DVKVTQSSRYLVKRTGEKVFLECVQDMDHENMFWYRQDPGLGLRLIYFSYDVKMKEKGDIPEGYSVSREKKERFSLILESASTNQTSMYLCASSRDREIWEQYFGPGTRLTVT.

The chain carries TRBV6-1 and TRBJ1-5; no definite D call. This CDR3 spans 13 amino acids. CDR1 is MNHNS, CDR2 SASEGT, per germline. V lost 7 bases to trimming and J lost 4 bases, with 11 bases between them. CDR3 sequence: CASKSKINQPQHF. The CDR3 bases are TGTGCCAGCAAGTCGAAAATTAATCAGCCCCAGCATTTT.

The V and J genes are TRBV29-1 and TRBJ1-2, with D unresolved. Germline V lookup: CDR1 SQVTM, CDR2 ANQGSEA. Trimming stripped 7 bases from V and 3 bases from J, with 6 bases between. CDR3 size: 10 residues. CDR3 bases: TGCAGCGCCGTGGACTATGGCTACACCTTC. This encodes CSAVDYGYTF.

This clone has a handful of counts. This CDR3 is also generated by other DNA sequences in the sample. V is TRBV6-1 and J is TRBJ1-6, with a possible D match to TRBD1 (5 bases). The CDR3 length is 14 residues. V was clipped by 4 bases and J by 4 bases, with 8 bases between them. Looked up from germline, CDR1 is MNHNS and CDR2 is SASEGT. In DNA, the CDR3 is TGTGCCAGCAGTGCGGGGCCTTATAATTCACCCCTCCACTTT. Its protein product is CASSAGPYNSPLHF.

J is TRBJ2-5 and V is TRBV30, with a tentative D call TRBD1 (5 bases). Looked up from germline, CDR1 is GTSNPN and CDR2 is SVGIG (reference sequence). V was cut by 2 bases and J by 3 bases, with 19 bases left in between. The CDR3 contains 16 residues. The CDR3 nucleotides are TGTGCCTGGAGTACCTCCCGCACAGGAAATAAAGAGACCCAGTACTTC. Translating gives CAWSTSRTGNKETQYF.